These 18 T cell receptor beta chains share one sample of origin, sequenced in a study of cytomegalovirus exposure and HLA in healthy donors. Clones were sequenced by immunoSEQ multiplex PCR, and TCRdb holds only the in-frame ones, with some missing. The sample gives some 170,000 clones, 80% to 85% of which show up once; roughly 10% is in the top ten. The sample was PBMCs. The receptors originated from a young man in good health and CMV-seropositive.

The count of this clone is one. The chain uses TRBV2 and TRBJ1-1, with no clear D. Trimming left V 0 bases short and J 1 base short, with 9 bases between. CDR3 length: 15 amino acids. Germline V CDR1 and CDR2: SNHLY, FYNNEI. In DNA form, the CDR3 reads TGTGCCAGCAGTGAAGCGCTTAGAGAGAACACTGAAGCTTTCTTT. It is translated as CASSEALRENTEAFF.

This clone has only a few counts. The rearrangement links TRBV7-2 to TRBJ2-7, with 13 nucleotides matching TRBD2. The CDR3 sequence is 15 residues long. V shed 10 bases, J shed 6 bases, and the junction held 12 bases outside the gene matches. The V gene's germline CDR1 is SGHTA and CDR2 FQGNSA. The CDR3 sequence is CATQPIGLAGAEQYF. As DNA, the CDR3 is TGTGCCACCCAACCCATTGGACTAGCGGGAGCCGAGCAGTACTTC.

The chain couples TRBV5-5 to TRBJ2-1; 9 nucleotides match TRBD1. J lost 2 bases, V lost 3 bases, and 6 bases had no gene match. The CDR3 is 16 amino acids. Germline V CDR1 and CDR2: SGHKS, YYEKEE (reference sequence). The DNA for the CDR3 is TGTGCCAGCAGCTACAGGGGGCGACGGACCTACAATGAGCAGTTCTTC. Translated: CASSYRGRRTYNEQFF.

The chain couples TRBV7-6 to TRBJ2-5, with a tentative D call TRBD1 (6 bases). Between the trimmed V and J ends, which lost 4 bases and 4 bases, there was a span of 13 bases. This CDR3 region has 14 residues. Looked up from germline, CDR1 is SGHVS and CDR2 is FNYEAQ. The DNA of the CDR3 is TGTGCCAGCAGCTCCAAGGGGGTGGGAGAGACCCAGTACTTC. Its protein product is CASSSKGVGETQYF. The full variable domain, its missing parts supplied by reference TRBV7-6 and TRBJ2-5, is GAGVSQSPRYKVTKRGQDVALRCDPISGHVSLYWYRQALGQGPEFLTYFNYEAQQDKSGLPNDRFSAERPEGSISTLTIQRTEQRDSAMYRCASSSKGVGETQYFGPGTRLLVL.

The chain has TRBV29-1 and TRBJ1-2, with 7 bases aligning to TRBD1. The CDR3 sequence is 11 residues long. Trimming took 7 bases from V and 5 from J; bases not matched to a gene: 4. Germline CDR1 and CDR2: SQVTM and ANQGSEA. In nucleotides, the CDR3 is TGCAGCGGCCAACAGGGGTATGGCTACACCTTC. This translates into CSGQQGYGYTF.

The V call is TRBV28, the J call TRBJ1-2, with 9 bases identical to TRBD1. Germline CDR1 and CDR2: MDHEN and SYDVKM. CDR3 size: 15 residues. Trimming removed 6 bases from V and 7 bases from J; junction bases left unmatched: 12. The CDR3 DNA is TGTGCCAGCAGCCAACCCAGGGGACAGGGAGTTGGCTACACCTTC. This translates into CASSQPRGQGVGYTF.

V usage is TRBV5-4 and J usage is TRBJ2-1; D is possibly TRBD2 (6 bases). Germline lookup yields CDR1 SGHNT and CDR2 YYREEE (reference sequence). The CDR3 totals 13 residues. The V end was cut by 1 base, the J end by 8 bases, with 10 bases between. The CDR3 nucleotides are TGTGCCAGCAGCTTGTTGGGGGAGGATGAGCAGTTCTTC. Its protein product is CASSLLGEDEQFF.

V is TRBV5-1 and J is TRBJ2-7, with 10 bases matching TRBD1. The V and J ends lost 0 bases and 7 bases, in that order; junction bases with no gene match: 16. This CDR3 comprises 18 residues. Germline CDR1 is SGHRS and CDR2 is YFSETQ. The CDR3 reads CASSLGWVPGQGLGEQYF. The CDR3 nucleotides read TGCGCCAGCAGCTTGGGATGGGTTCCGGGACAGGGGCTTGGTGAGCAGTACTTC.

This clone was observed a few times. The CDR3 here is CASSSLRATGELFF. CDR3 in DNA: TGTGCCAGCAGCTCACTGAGGGCAACCGGGGAGCTGTTTTTT. The rearrangement joins TRBV11-2 to TRBJ2-2, with a possible D match to TRBD2 (5 bases). Between the trimmed V and J ends, which lost 4 bases and 5 bases, there was a span of 11 bases. From germline, CDR1 is SGHAT and CDR2 FQNNGV. The CDR3 is 14 residues long.

The chain couples TRBV10-3 to TRBJ2-3, with D possibly being TRBD2 (5 bases). Germline V CDR1 and CDR2: ENHRY, SYGVKD. The V gene lost 3 bases and the J gene lost 4 bases, with 8 bases spanning the gap. CDR3 length: 13 residues. CDR3 in amino acids: CAISDSEADTQYF. DNA of the CDR3: TGTGCCATCAGTGACTCGGAGGCAGATACGCAGTATTTT.

J is TRBJ1-5 and V is TRBV2; the match to TRBD1 covers 9 bases. The CDR3 is 15 residues long. Germline loops: CDR1 SNHLY, CDR2 FYNNEI. Losses at the gene ends were 9 bases for V and 1 base for J; bases not matched to a gene: 7. CDR3 nucleotide sequence: TGTGCCAGTAACAGGGGGCGCGGGAGCAATCAGCCCCAGCATTTT. It encodes CASNRGRGSNQPQHF.

The chain recombines TRBV25-1 with TRBJ2-3; 8 positions agree with TRBD2. The CDR3 length is 14 residues. Losses at the gene ends were 3 bases for V and 1 base for J; bases not matched to a gene: 0. Germline lookup yields CDR1 MGHDK and CDR2 SYGVNS. The CDR3 DNA reads TGTGCCAGCAGTGAGGGACTAGGCACAGATACGCAGTATTTT. Its protein product is CASSEGLGTDTQYF.

J is TRBJ2-6 and V is TRBV5-1, with a tentative D call TRBD1 (5 bases). This CDR3 is built from 15 residues. CDR1 is SGHRS and CDR2 is YFSETQ in the germline V gene. Trimming stripped 7 bases from V and 2 bases from J, with 13 bases between. CDR3 DNA sequence: TGCGCCAGCGAGTCAGGGAACACTGGGGCCAACGTCCTGACTTTC. Protein: CASESGNTGANVLTF. Complete variable domain (other parts from reference TRBV5-1 and TRBJ2-6): KAGVTQTPRYLIKTRGQQVTLSCSPISGHRSVSWYQQTPGQGLQFLFEYFSETQRNKGNFPGRFSGRQFSNSRSEMNVSTLELGDSALYLCASESGNTGANVLTFGAGSRLTVL.

This chain uses TRBV2 with TRBJ2-7; TRBD1 matches at 9 bases. The CDR3 sequence is 15 residues long. V gave up 9 bases and J gave up 0 bases; unmatched junction bases: 9. Germline V gives CDR1 SNHLY, CDR2 FYNNEI. The CDR3 coding sequence is TGTGCCAGTTACCCTGACAGGGGGGCCTCCTACGAGCAGTACTTC. This encodes CASYPDRGASYEQYF.

The chain combines TRBV28 with TRBJ2-7, with D possibly TRBD2 on 7 matching bases. Germline V lookup: CDR1 MDHEN, CDR2 SYDVKM. Trimming stripped 7 bases from V and 2 bases from J, with 27 bases between. The CDR3 consists of 18 residues. CDR3 residues: CASKKSALRRGATYEQYF. For the CDR3, the DNA is TGTGCCAGCAAGAAATCCGCGCTTCGTCGGGGGGCTACCTACGAGCAGTACTTC.

This sequence joins TRBV6-1 and TRBJ1-2; D uncertain. The CDR3 runs to 13 residues. Between the trimmed V and J ends, which lost 2 bases and 4 bases, there was a span of 8 bases. Germline V gene sequence: CDR1 MNHNS, CDR2 SASEGT. This CDR3 reads CASSEFSGYGYTF. As DNA, the CDR3 is TGTGCCAGCAGTGAATTTTCAGGCTATGGCTACACCTTC.

The chain links TRBV28 to TRBJ2-7, with D hard to call. Germline V gene sequence: CDR1 MDHEN, CDR2 SYDVKM. V was cut by 4 bases and J by 6 bases, with 10 bases left in between. The CDR3 totals 12 residues. CDR3 sequence (DNA): TGTGCCAGCAGTTGGGCTTTGCGCGAGCAGTACTTC. This gives the protein CASSWALREQYF.

The chain recombines TRBV28 with TRBJ2-7, with D maybe TRBD1 (6 bases). The CDR3 totals 15 residues. V lost 5 bases and J 0 bases, leaving 14 bases between the germline ends. Germline V gene sequence: CDR1 MDHEN, CDR2 SYDVKM. This CDR3 is CASSAPGDNSYEQYF. CDR3 DNA sequence: TGTGCCAGCAGTGCCCCAGGGGACAACTCCTACGAGCAGTACTTC.